Listed here are 31 T cell receptor beta chains from one sample, sequenced in a study of T-cell memory formation after mild COVID-19. TCRdb analysed the 5' RACE reads with MiXCR anew, one entry per CDR3 protein. The sample yields 150,000 to 200,000 distinct CDR3 sequences, around a third seen once. The sequencing sample was made of PBMCs or a T cell subset sorted from them (not recorded which). The receptors originated from an adult woman who had mild COVID-19 (a few samples of this study predate the infection). Cell type and time point are not known.

The J gene is TRBJ1-6, the V gene TRBV7-7; D not resolved. The CDR3 contains 15 residues. Germline V gene data show CDR1 as SSHAT and CDR2 as FNYEAQ (reference sequence). V lost 3 bases and J lost 7, with 13 bases in between. The CDR3 region has the DNA TGTGCCAGCAGCTTTAAGTGGGCCGGGAATTCACCCCTCCACTTT. This translates into CASSFKWAGNSPLHF.

This clonotype was detected ten times or more. The junction departs from germline at one end; a sequencing error may be responsible. V usage is TRBV7-7 and J usage is TRBJ1-2, with D possibly TRBD1 on 6 matching bases. The germline V gene has CDR1 SSHAT and CDR2 FNYEAQ (reference sequence). The CDR3 has 16 residues. As DNA, the CDR3 is TGTGCTAGCACTTCGGGGAAGGACAGCCAACTCTATGGCTACACCTTC. As protein: CASTSGKDSQLYGYTF.

The rearrangement joins TRBV12-3 or TRBV12-4 to TRBJ2-5; 9 bases align to TRBD1. This CDR3 has 14 residues. V lost 5 bases, J lost 5 bases, and 6 bases stayed unmatched. The CDR3 protein is CASSTGGKYETQYF. CDR3 DNA sequence: TGTGCCAGCAGTACAGGGGGCAAGTATGAGACCCAGTACTTC.

This clonotype was picked up many times. The gene calls are TRBV6-2 or TRBV6-3 and TRBJ1-5, with D possibly matching TRBD1 (6 bases). The V end was cut by 6 bases, the J end by 4 bases, with 16 bases between. Looked up from germline, CDR1 is MNHEY and CDR2 is SVGEGT. This CDR3 is built from 15 residues. CDR3 region: CASSPGVADNQPQHF. The CDR3 DNA follows: TGTGCCAGCAGCCCAGGGGTCGCAGATAATCAGCCCCAGCATTTT.

The gene calls are TRBV7-9 and TRBJ2-3; 9 bases are shared with TRBD1. The CDR3 runs 14 residues. Unmatched junction bases numbered 1, after V lost 3 bases and J lost 3 bases. CDR1 is SEHNR, CDR2 FQNEAQ, per germline (reference sequence). CDR3 bases: TGTGCCAGCAGCTTGGGACAGGGAACAGATACGCAGTATTTT. It yields the protein CASSLGQGTDTQYF.

This clonotype was observed a handful of times. This chain links TRBV24-1 with TRBJ2-1, with 9 bases identical to TRBD2. J was trimmed by 3 bases and V by 4 bases; bases with no gene match: 9. The CDR3 runs 17 residues. The germline V gene encodes CDR1 KGHDR and CDR2 SFDVKD. The CDR3 nucleotides are TGTGCCACCAGTGACCCGACCCTAGCGGGGTTCTACAATGAGCAGTTCTTC. It translates to CATSDPTLAGFYNEQFF.

This clonotype was counted between two and nine times. V and J are TRBV11-3 and TRBJ2-3, with 10 bases aligning to TRBD2. J lost 4 bases, V lost 5 bases, and 9 bases had no gene match. Germline values: CDR1 SGHNT, CDR2 YENEEA. The CDR3 contains 16 residues. The CDR3 loop is CASSRDEAGGADTQYF. As DNA, the CDR3 is TGTGCCAGCAGCAGAGACGAAGCGGGGGGGGCAGATACGCAGTATTTT.

The chain is built from TRBV7-2 and TRBJ2-1; D is unresolved. CDR1 and CDR2 (germline): SGHTA, FQGNSA. This CDR3 is built from 14 residues. Trimming shortened V by 7 bases and J by 7 bases, and 17 bases separated the two germline ends. The CDR3 region is CASTLSPVVNEQFF. The CDR3 DNA sequence: TGTGCCAGCACCCTTAGCCCCGTGGTTAATGAGCAGTTCTTC.

This clonotype has a handful of counts. The chain links TRBV6-5 to TRBJ2-1; perhaps D is TRBD1 or TRBD2 (6 bases each). Trimming removed 4 bases from V and 5 bases from J, with 15 bases in between. The germline gives CDR1 MNHEY, CDR2 SVGAGI. CDR3 length equals 15 residues. The CDR3 region is CASSWSRRGDNEQFF. DNA of the CDR3: TGTGCCAGCAGTTGGTCTCGGAGGGGGGACAATGAGCAGTTCTTC.

This clonotype has a handful of counts. V and J are TRBV25-1 and TRBJ1-6; D call uncertain. This CDR3 has 16 residues. V lost 3 bases, J lost 0 bases, and 9 bases lay in between. Germline lookup yields CDR1 MGHDK and CDR2 SYGVNS. CDR3 protein: CASSEAGSSYNSPLHF. The CDR3 nucleotides are TGTGCCAGCAGTGAGGCGGGTTCCTCCTATAATTCACCCCTCCACTTT.

This clonotype was observed a handful of times. The CDR3 spells CASSPYRTGQETQYF. For the CDR3, the DNA is TGTGCCAGCAGCCCGTATCGGACAGGACAAGAGACCCAGTACTTC. The V call is TRBV5-4, the J call TRBJ2-5, with 7 nucleotides matching TRBD1. This CDR3 region has 15 residues. J gave up 2 bases and V 4 bases, and 8 bases lay outside the gene matches. Germline V CDR1 and CDR2: SGHNT, YYREEE (reference sequence).

This clonotype has only a few counts. This chain uses TRBV7-9 with TRBJ2-3; TRBD2 aligns across 7 bases. The CDR3 runs 16 residues. Trimming took 1 base from V and 2 from J; bases not matched to a gene: 6. Germline lookup yields CDR1 SEHNR and CDR2 FQNEAQ (reference sequence). The CDR3 sequence is CASSLVLAAHTDTQYF. The DNA for the CDR3 is TGTGCCAGCAGCTTAGTTCTAGCGGCCCACACAGATACGCAGTATTTT.

This clonotype showed up many times. This chain connects TRBV15 to TRBJ2-5, with 10 bases that match TRBD2. Germline trimming cut 3 bases from V and 5 bases from J; bases unmatched to any gene: 6. The CDR3 loop spans 15 amino acids. Germline V gives CDR1 LNHNV, CDR2 YYDKDF (reference sequence). The CDR3 bases are TGTGCCACCAGCAGGTCTAGCGGGGGCTCTGAGACCCAGTACTTC. This codes for CATSRSSGGSETQYF.

The CDR3, as DNA: TGCGCCAGCAGCTTTCGGGCCGGGAGGGCCAATGAGCAGTTCTTC. Its protein is CASSFRAGRANEQFF. The chain carries TRBV5-1 and TRBJ2-1, with 8 bases lining up with TRBD2. The length of the CDR3 is 15 residues. V gave up 2 bases and J gave up 6 bases; unmatched junction bases: 7. Germline CDR1 SGHRS, CDR2 YFSETQ.

This chain connects TRBV7-2 to TRBJ2-1; D is perhaps TRBD2 (5 bases). The CDR3 loop spans 15 amino acids. Germline-derived CDR1 and CDR2 are SGHTA and FQGNSA. Deletions cut 3 bases from V and 2 bases from J, with 11 bases between. CDR3 loop: CASSFEADPYNEQFF. As DNA, the CDR3 is TGTGCCAGCAGCTTTGAAGCGGATCCCTACAATGAGCAGTTCTTC.

This clonotype was seen repeatedly, ten times or more. V and J are TRBV18 and TRBJ2-5, with D perhaps matching TRBD1 (6 bases). The ends were cut back, 1 base at V and 0 bases at J, with 9 bases in the middle. This CDR3 spans 15 amino acids. Germline V gene lookup returns CDR1 KGHSH and CDR2 LQKENI. CDR3 residues: CASSPRGGYQETQYF. As DNA, the CDR3 is TGTGCCAGCTCACCACGAGGGGGATACCAAGAGACCCAGTACTTC.

J is TRBJ2-1 and V is TRBV20-1; TRBD2 agrees at 10 bases. V shed 3 bases, J shed 7 bases, and the junction held 9 bases outside the gene matches. In germline, CDR1 is DFQATT, CDR2 SNEGSKA (reference sequence). The length of the CDR3 is 15 residues. The CDR3 DNA sequence: TGCAGTGCTAGGAGGAGAGCGGGAGGGCCAAATGAGCAGTTCTTC. It codes for CSARRRAGGPNEQFF.

The V call is TRBV6-5, the J call TRBJ2-7; D uncertain. This CDR3 is 11 amino acids long. The germline gives CDR1 MNHEY, CDR2 SVGAGI. V was clipped by 5 bases and J by 3 bases, with 5 bases between them. In DNA form, the CDR3 reads TGTGCCAGCAGTAAGAACTACGAGCAGTACTTC. Protein sequence: CASSKNYEQYF.

This clonotype appeared a few times. V is TRBV14 and J is TRBJ1-1; D is perhaps TRBD1 (5 bases). Trimming removed 1 base at V and 11 bases at J, with 14 bases between. CDR1 is SGHDN and CDR2 is FVKESK in the germline V gene. CDR3 length: 13 residues. CDR3 DNA sequence: TGTGCCAGCAGCCAAGGAGGCAGGGAGGTGGCTTTCTTT. Its protein product is CASSQGGREVAFF.

This clonotype was observed many times. This sequence joins TRBV6-2 or TRBV6-3 and TRBJ2-2; D not certain. Between the trimmed V and J ends, which lost 5 bases and 7 bases, there was a span of 8 bases. Germline CDR1 is MNHEY and CDR2 is SVGEGT. This CDR3 has 12 residues. CDR3 DNA: TGTGCCAGCAGTGGGTTTGGCGGGGAGCTGTTTTTT. Amino acids: CASSGFGGELFF.

This clonotype showed up just a few times. DNA of the CDR3: TGCAGTGCTCCAGACCGAGGGAACACTGAAGCTTTCTTT. It translates to CSAPDRGNTEAFF. The rearrangement joins TRBV20-1 to TRBJ1-1; D gene unclear. Between the trimmed V and J ends, which lost 5 bases and 1 base, there was a span of 11 bases. CDR3 length equals 13 residues. The germline V gene encodes CDR1 DFQATT and CDR2 SNEGSKA (reference sequence).

The CDR3, as DNA: TGTGCCAGCAGTTACTTGGCGGGACCCTCCTACGAGCAGTACTTC. It translates to CASSYLAGPSYEQYF. The chain joins TRBV6-5 to TRBJ2-7; tentatively, D is TRBD2 (6 bases). The germline V and J ends were trimmed by 1 base and 0 bases, with 10 bases remaining between them. The germline gives CDR1 MNHEY, CDR2 SVGAGI. The CDR3 runs to 15 residues.

V and J are TRBV12-3 or TRBV12-4 and TRBJ2-7, with D possibly TRBD2 on 5 matching bases. The CDR3 is 14 amino acids. Trimming removed 4 bases at V and 2 bases at J, with 12 bases between. CDR3 residues: CASSSSDSTYEQYF. The CDR3 region has the DNA TGTGCCAGCAGTTCGTCGGACTCGACCTACGAGCAGTACTTC.

V and J are TRBV9 and TRBJ2-1, with D tentatively TRBD1 (5 bases). Trimming removed 0 bases from V and 8 bases from J, with 12 bases in between. CDR3 size: 14 residues. From germline, CDR1 is SGDLS and CDR2 YYNGEE. For the CDR3, the DNA is TGTGCCAGCAGCGTAGCGACAGTTTTGGATGAGCAGTTCTTC. This translates into CASSVATVLDEQFF.

The DNA of the CDR3 is TGTGCCAGCAGCCCACCGGGACTAGCATCCTACGAGCAGTACTTC. Its protein product is CASSPPGLASYEQYF. This sequence joins TRBV7-9 and TRBJ2-7; 9 positions agree with TRBD2. The V gene's germline CDR1 is SEHNR and CDR2 FQNEAQ (reference sequence). The CDR3 is 15 amino acids. Trimming removed 5 bases from V and 1 base from J; junction bases left unmatched: 6.

This clonotype was recorded a few times. This chain links TRBV24-1 with TRBJ1-1; D not certain. The CDR3 has 13 amino acids. In germline, CDR1 is KGHDR, CDR2 SFDVKD. Trimming took 5 bases from V and 6 from J, leaving 12 bases between them. CDR3 region: CATSVPGSPEAFF. Here the CDR3 DNA reads TGTGCCACCAGTGTCCCGGGTTCCCCTGAAGCTTTCTTT.

V gene TRBV7-9 combines with J gene TRBJ2-1; D not certain. With 3 bases removed from V and 13 bases from J, the gap between germline ends came to 13 bases. Germline V CDR1 and CDR2: SEHNR, FQNEAQ (reference sequence). CDR3 length: 12 amino acids. The CDR3: CASSFKPAFQFF. DNA of the CDR3: TGTGCCAGCAGCTTTAAACCCGCGTTCCAGTTCTTC.

This clonotype was picked up a small number of times. The CDR3 region has the DNA TGTGCCAGCAGATATGACACTGAAGCTTTCTTT. Encoded protein: CASRYDTEAFF. The chain employs TRBV7-9 and TRBJ1-1; unclear D gene. V was cut by 6 bases and J by 3 bases, with 5 bases left in between. Germline V gene data show CDR1 as SEHNR and CDR2 as FQNEAQ (reference sequence). The CDR3 runs 11 residues.

The V call is TRBV12-3 or TRBV12-4, the J call TRBJ2-3, with 9 bases matching TRBD1. V trimming: 7 bases; J trimming: 1 base; junction bases outside the gene matches: 3. This CDR3 is built from 14 residues. The CDR3 DNA reads TGTGCCAGCAAAAGGGACAGGGGCACAGATACGCAGTATTTT. This sequence encodes CASKRDRGTDTQYF.

CDR3 nucleotides: TGCGCCAGCAGCCTTTCCCCGACACCTGGCTCTGGAAACACCATATATTTT. Translated, it gives CASSLSPTPGSGNTIYF. The rearrangement joins TRBV4-1 to TRBJ1-3; D gene uncertain. Germline CDR1 MGHRA, CDR2 YSYEKL. The V end was cut by 4 bases, the J end by 0 bases, with 16 bases between. The CDR3 length is 17 residues.

The V gene is TRBV27, the J gene TRBJ1-1, with D tentatively TRBD1 (5 bases). The CDR3 is 13 amino acids. V lost 5 bases and J lost 5, with 12 bases in between. The germline V gene has CDR1 MNHEY and CDR2 SMNVEV (reference sequence). CDR3 nucleotide sequence: TGTGCCAGCAGTCCAGGGTGGGGGACTGAAGCTTTCTTT. It encodes CASSPGWGTEAFF.